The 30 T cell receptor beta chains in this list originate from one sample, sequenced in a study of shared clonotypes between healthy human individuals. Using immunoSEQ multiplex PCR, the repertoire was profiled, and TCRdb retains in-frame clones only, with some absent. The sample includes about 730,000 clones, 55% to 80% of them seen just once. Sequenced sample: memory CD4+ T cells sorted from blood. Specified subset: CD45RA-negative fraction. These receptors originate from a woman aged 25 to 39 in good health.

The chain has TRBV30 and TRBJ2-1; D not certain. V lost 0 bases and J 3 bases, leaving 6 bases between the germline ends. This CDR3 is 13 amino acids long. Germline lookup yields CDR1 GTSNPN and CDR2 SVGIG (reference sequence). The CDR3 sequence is CAWSVDSYNEQFF. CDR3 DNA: TGTGCCTGGAGTGTGGATAGCTACAATGAGCAGTTCTTC.

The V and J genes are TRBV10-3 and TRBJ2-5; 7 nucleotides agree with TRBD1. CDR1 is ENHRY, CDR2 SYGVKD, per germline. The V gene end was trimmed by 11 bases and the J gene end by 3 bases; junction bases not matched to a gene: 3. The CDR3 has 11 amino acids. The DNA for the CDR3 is TGTGCCTCCGGGACAGAAGAGACCCAGTACTTC. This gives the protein CASGTEETQYF.

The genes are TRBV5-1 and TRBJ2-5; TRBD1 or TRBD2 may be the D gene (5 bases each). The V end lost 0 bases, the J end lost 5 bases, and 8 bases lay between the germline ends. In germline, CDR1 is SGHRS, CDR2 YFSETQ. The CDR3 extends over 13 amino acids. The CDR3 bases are TGCGCCAGCAGCTTGGAAGGGACGGAGACCCAGTACTTC. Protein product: CASSLEGTETQYF.

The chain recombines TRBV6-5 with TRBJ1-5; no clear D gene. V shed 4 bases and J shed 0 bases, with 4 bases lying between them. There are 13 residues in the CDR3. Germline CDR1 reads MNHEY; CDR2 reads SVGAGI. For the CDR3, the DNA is TGTGCCAGCAGTTCTAATAGCAATCAGCCCCAGCATTTT. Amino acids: CASSSNSNQPQHF.

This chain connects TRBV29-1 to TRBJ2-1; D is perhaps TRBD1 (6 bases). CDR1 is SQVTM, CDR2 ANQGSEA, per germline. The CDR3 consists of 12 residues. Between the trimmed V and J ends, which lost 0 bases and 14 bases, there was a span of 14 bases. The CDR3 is CSVEDNQGWEFF. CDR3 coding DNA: TGCAGCGTTGAAGATAACCAGGGGTGGGAGTTCTTC.

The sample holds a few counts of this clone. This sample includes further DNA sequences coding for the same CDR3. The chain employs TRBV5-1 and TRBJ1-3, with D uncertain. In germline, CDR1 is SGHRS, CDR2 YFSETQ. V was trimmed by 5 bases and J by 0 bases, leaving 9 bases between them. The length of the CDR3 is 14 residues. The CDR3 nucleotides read TGCGCCAGCAGTTCAGATCTCTCTGGAAACACCATATATTTT. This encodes CASSSDLSGNTIYF.

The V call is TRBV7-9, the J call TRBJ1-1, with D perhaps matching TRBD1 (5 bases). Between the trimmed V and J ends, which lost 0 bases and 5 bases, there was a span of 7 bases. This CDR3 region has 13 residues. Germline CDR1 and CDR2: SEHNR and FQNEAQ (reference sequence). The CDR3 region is CASSLAAGTEAFF. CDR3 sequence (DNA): TGTGCCAGCAGCTTAGCAGCAGGGACTGAAGCTTTCTTT.

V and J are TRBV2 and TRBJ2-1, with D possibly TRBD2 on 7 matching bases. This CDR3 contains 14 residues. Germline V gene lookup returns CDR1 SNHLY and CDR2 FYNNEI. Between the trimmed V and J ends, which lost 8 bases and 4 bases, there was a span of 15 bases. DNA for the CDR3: TGTGCCAGCCGGGGGCTAGCGGCTTACAATGAGCAGTTCTTC. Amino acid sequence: CASRGLAAYNEQFF.

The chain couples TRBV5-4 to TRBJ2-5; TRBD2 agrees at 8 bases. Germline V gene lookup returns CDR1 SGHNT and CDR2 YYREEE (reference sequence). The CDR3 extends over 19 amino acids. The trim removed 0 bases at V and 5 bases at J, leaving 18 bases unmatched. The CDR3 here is CASSLAVSRLAIPHETQYF. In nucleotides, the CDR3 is TGTGCCAGCAGCTTGGCCGTTTCCCGACTAGCGATCCCTCACGAGACCCAGTACTTC.

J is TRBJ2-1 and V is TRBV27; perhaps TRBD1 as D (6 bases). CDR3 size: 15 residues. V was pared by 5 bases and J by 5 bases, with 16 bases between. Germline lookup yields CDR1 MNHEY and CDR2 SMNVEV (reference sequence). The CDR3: CASSPLRGGDNEQFF. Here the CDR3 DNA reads TGTGCCAGCAGTCCCCTGAGAGGGGGAGACAATGAGCAGTTCTTC.

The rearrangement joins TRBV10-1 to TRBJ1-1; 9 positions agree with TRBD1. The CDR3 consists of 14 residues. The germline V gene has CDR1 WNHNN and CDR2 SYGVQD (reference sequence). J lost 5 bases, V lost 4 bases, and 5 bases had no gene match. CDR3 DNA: TGCGCCAGCAGTGCGATACAGGGGGCTACTGAAGCTTTCTTT. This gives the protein CASSAIQGATEAFF.

In DNA, the CDR3 is TGTGCCAGCATCTCAGGGGCAGGCCTCTCCTACGAGCAGTACTTC. It yields the protein CASISGAGLSYEQYF. The chain uses TRBV2 and TRBJ2-7; a possible D gene is TRBD1 (6 bases). This CDR3 is 15 amino acids long. Germline V lookup: CDR1 SNHLY, CDR2 FYNNEI. V was trimmed by 7 bases and J by 0 bases, leaving 16 bases between them.

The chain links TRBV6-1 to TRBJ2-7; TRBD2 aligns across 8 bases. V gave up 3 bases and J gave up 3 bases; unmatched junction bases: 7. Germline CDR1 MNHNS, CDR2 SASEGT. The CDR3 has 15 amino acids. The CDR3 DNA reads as TGTGCCAGCAGTGACGTGGGCGGGACTAGCTACGAGCAGTACTTC. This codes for CASSDVGGTSYEQYF.

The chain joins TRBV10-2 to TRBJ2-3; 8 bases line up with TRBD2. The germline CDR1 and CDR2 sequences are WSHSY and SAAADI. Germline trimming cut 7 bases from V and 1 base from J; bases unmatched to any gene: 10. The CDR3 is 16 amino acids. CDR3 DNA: TGCGCCAGCAAGCTCACTAGCGGCAGGGGCACAGATACGCAGTATTTT. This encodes CASKLTSGRGTDTQYF.

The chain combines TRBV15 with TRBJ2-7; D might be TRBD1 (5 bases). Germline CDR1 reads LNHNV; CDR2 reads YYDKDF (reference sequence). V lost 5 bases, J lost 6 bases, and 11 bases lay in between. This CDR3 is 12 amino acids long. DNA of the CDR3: TGTGCCACCAGCGCATACGACAGCGAGCAGTACTTC. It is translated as CATSAYDSEQYF.

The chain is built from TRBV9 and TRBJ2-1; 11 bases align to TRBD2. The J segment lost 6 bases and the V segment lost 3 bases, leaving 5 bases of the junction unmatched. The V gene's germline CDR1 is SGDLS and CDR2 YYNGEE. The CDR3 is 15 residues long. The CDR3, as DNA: TGTGCCAGCAGCGCGGGACTAGCGGACCTCAATGAGCAGTTCTTC. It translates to CASSAGLADLNEQFF.

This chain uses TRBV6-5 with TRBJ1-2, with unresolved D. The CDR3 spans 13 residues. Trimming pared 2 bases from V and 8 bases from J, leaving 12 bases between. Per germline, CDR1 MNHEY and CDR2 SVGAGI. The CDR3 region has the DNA TGTGCCAGCAGTTACCTGTGGCGCGGAGGCTACACCTTC. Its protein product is CASSYLWRGGYTF.

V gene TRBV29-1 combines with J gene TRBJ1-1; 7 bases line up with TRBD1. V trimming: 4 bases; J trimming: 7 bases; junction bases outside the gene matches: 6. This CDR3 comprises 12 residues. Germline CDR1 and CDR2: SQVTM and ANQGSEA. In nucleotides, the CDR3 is TGCAGCGTTGGTAGGGGGCGGAATGAAGCTTTCTTT. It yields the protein CSVGRGRNEAFF.

CDR3 nucleotides: TGTGCCAGCAGCTGGGACAGTTCCTTGGAGACCCAGTACTTC. As protein: CASSWDSSLETQYF. V and J are TRBV5-8 and TRBJ2-5; TRBD1 matches 7 bases. This CDR3 has 14 residues. With V trimmed by 3 bases and J by 5 bases, 7 bases remained unmatched. CDR1 and CDR2 (germline): SGHTS, YDEGEE.

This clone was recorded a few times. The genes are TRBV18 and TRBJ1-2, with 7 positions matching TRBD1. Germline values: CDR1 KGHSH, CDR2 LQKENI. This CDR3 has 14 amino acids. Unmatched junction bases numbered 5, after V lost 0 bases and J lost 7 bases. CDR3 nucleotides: TGTGCCAGCTCACCACCGGGGACAGTGGGTGGCTACACCTTC. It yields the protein CASSPPGTVGGYTF.

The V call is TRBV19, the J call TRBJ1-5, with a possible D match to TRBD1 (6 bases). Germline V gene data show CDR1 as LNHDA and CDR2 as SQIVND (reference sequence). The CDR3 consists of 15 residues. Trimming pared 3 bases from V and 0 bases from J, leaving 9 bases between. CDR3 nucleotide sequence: TGTGCCAGTAGTATGTGGACAGCTAGCAATCAGCCCCAGCATTTT. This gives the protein CASSMWTASNQPQHF.

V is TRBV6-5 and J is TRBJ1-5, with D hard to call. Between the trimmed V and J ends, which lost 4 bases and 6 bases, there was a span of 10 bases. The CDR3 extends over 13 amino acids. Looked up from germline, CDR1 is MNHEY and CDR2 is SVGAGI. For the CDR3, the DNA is TGTGCCAGCAGTTCTTTATTATCTCAGCCCCAGCATTTT. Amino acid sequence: CASSSLLSQPQHF.

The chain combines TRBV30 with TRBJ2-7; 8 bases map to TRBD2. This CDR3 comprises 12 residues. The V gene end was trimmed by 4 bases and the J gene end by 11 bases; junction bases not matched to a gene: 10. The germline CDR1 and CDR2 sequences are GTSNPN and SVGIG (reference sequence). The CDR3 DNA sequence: TGTGCCTGGACCGCCGGGACTAGAAAAAAGTACTTC. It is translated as CAWTAGTRKKYF. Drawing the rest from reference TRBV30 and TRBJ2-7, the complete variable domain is SQTIHQWPATLVQPVGSPLSLECTVEGTSNPNLYWYRQAAGRGLQLLFYSVGIGQISSEVPQNLSASRPQDRQFILSSKKLLLSDSGFYLCAWTAGTRKKYFGPGTRLTVT.

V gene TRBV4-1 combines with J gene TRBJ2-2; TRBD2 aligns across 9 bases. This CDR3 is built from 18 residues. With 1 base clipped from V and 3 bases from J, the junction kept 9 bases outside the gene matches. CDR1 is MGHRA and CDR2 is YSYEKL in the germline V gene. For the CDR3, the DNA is TGCGCCAGCAGCCAAGCCCTTCTTAGCGGGAGATACACCGGGGAGCTGTTTTTT. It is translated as CASSQALLSGRYTGELFF.

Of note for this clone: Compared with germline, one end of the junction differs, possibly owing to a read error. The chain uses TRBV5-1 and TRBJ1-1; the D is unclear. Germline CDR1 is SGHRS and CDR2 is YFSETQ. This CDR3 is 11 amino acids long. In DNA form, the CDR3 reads TGTGCCAGCAGCTCTTTCACTGAAGCTTTCTTT. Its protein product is CASSSFTEAFF.

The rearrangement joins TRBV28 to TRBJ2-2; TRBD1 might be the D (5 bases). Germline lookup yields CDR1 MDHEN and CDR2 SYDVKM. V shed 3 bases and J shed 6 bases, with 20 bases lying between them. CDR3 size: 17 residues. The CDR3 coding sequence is TGTGCCAGCAGTTTCGCAGACCGGCAGGGTGACCCCGGGGAGCTGTTTTTT. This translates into CASSFADRQGDPGELFF.

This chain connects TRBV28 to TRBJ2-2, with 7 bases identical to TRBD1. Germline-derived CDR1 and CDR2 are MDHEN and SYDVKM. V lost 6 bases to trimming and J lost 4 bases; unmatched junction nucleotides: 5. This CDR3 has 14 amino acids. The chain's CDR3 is CASSPTGLTGELFF. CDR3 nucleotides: TGTGCCAGCAGCCCGACAGGGCTCACCGGGGAGCTGTTTTTT.

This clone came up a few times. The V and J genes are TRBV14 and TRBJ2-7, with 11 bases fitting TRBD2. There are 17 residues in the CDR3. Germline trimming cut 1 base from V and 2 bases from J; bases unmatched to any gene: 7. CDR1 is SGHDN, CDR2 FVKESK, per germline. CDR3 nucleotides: TGTGCCAGCAGCCAAGTGGGACTAGCGGTGACTACCTACGAGCAGTACTTC. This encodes CASSQVGLAVTTYEQYF.

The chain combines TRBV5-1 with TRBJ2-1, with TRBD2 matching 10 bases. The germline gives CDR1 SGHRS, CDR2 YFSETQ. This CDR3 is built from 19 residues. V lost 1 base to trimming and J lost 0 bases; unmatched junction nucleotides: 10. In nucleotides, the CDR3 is TGCGCCAGCAGCTTGACTAGCGGGATTTTTCCTACCTCCTACAATGAGCAGTTCTTC. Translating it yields CASSLTSGIFPTSYNEQFF. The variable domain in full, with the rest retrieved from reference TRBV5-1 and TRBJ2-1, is KAGVTQTPRYLIKTRGQQVTLSCSPISGHRSVSWYQQTPGQGLQFLFEYFSETQRNKGNFPGRFSGRQFSNSRSEMNVSTLELGDSALYLCASSLTSGIFPTSYNEQFFGPGTRLTVL.

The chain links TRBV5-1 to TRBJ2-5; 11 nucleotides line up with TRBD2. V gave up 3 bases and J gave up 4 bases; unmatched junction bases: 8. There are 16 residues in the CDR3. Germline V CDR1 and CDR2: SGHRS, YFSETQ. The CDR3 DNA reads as TGCGCCAGCAGCTGGGGACTAGCGGTGGGAGGAGAGACCCAGTACTTC. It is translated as CASSWGLAVGGETQYF. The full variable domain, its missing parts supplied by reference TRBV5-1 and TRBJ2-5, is KAGVTQTPRYLIKTRGQQVTLSCSPISGHRSVSWYQQTPGQGLQFLFEYFSETQRNKGNFPGRFSGRQFSNSRSEMNVSTLELGDSALYLCASSWGLAVGGETQYFGPGTRLLVL.